Listed below are T cell receptor beta chains from one sample, sequenced in a study of vaccination effects on CD4 cells after COVID-19. The antigens of these receptors remain unknown. The method was immunoSEQ multiplex PCR; TCRdb's version includes in-frame clones alone and lacks a portion of them. Seen here are nearly 45,000 clones, 72% observed once, and the top ten hold 9% to 10%. The sequencing used CD4+ T cells from PBMCs cultured without peptide, collected after COVID-19 vaccination. These receptors came from a human donor who received a COVID-19 vaccine. The CDR3 runs from the conserved cysteine through the conserved F or W. D genes are given only for firm matches. Clone size, where shown, is once, few, many, or a class for clones that have expanded.

CDR3 length	V gene	J gene	D gene	clone size	CDR3 protein	CDR3 DNA
14	TRBV19	TRBJ2-5	-	-	CATRDRGGPETQYF	TGTGCCACCCGCGACCGTGGAGGCCCGGAGACCCAGTACTTC
15	TRBV14	TRBJ1-6	-	once	CASSQDGGLNSPLHF	TGTGCCAGCAGCCAAGATGGAGGGCTTAATTCACCCCTCCACTTT
12	TRBV6-5	TRBJ2-7	TRBD1	-	CASSQGVGEQYF	TGTGCCAGCAGTCAGGGGGTGGGCGAGCAGTACTTC
15	TRBV5-1	TRBJ2-7	-	-	CASSLEASRAREQYF	TGCGCCAGCAGCTTGGAGGCTAGTAGGGCTAGGGAGCAGTACTTC
12	TRBV12-3/TRBV12-4	TRBJ2-7	-	-	CASSFVTDEQYF	TGTGCCAGCAGTTTCGTTACCGACGAGCAGTACTTC
14	TRBV3-1/TRBV3-2	TRBJ1-5	-	-	CASSPLGGGQPQHF	TGTGCCAGCAGCCCCTTGGGGGGAGGACAGCCCCAGCATTTT
13	TRBV7-8	TRBJ1-2	-	once	CASSSRDGYGYTF	TGTGCCAGCAGCTCCCGGGACGGCTATGGCTACACCTTC
13	TRBV6-5	TRBJ1-1	TRBD1	few	CASITGTGSSAFF	TGTGCCAGCATTACCGGGACAGGGAGTTCGGCTTTCTTT
16	TRBV6-4	TRBJ2-6	TRBD2	-	CASSENGGSGANVLTF	TGTGCCAGCAGTGAAAACGGGGGGTCTGGGGCCAACGTCCTGACTTTC
13	TRBV10-3	TRBJ1-6	TRBD1	-	CATAGQGDSPLHF	TGTGCCACGGCCGGACAGGGGGACTCACCCCTCCACTTT
15	TRBV3-1/TRBV3-2	TRBJ2-5	TRBD1	-	CASSRQGQGGETQYF	TGTGCCAGCAGCCGCCAGGGACAGGGTGGTGAGACCCAGTACTTC
15	TRBV18	TRBJ2-5	-	few	CASSPRPPGRETQYF	TGTGCCAGCTCACCCCGCCCCCCGGGCCGGGAGACCCAGTACTTC
15	TRBV9	TRBJ2-4	-	-	CASSVGAGLGDIQYF	TGTGCCAGCAGCGTAGGGGCAGGGCTCGGGGACATTCAGTACTTC
18	TRBV4-1	TRBJ1-5	-	-	CASSQASRGGSRNQPQHF	TGCGCCAGCAGCCAAGCCTCCAGGGGCGGCTCTCGCAATCAGCCCCAGCATTTT
14	TRBV18	TRBJ1-1	-	few	CASSPGFSNTEAFF	TGTGCCAGCTCACCGGGCTTCTCGAACACTGAAGCTTTCTTT
13	TRBV6-5	TRBJ1-1	TRBD1	-	CASRTGSNTEAFF	TGTGCCAGCAGGACAGGGTCCAACACTGAAGCTTTCTTT
15	TRBV27	TRBJ2-5	TRBD1	-	CASTDWTGGSETQYF	TGTGCCAGCACCGATTGGACAGGGGGCTCGGAGACCCAGTACTTC
15	TRBV18	TRBJ2-1	-	once	CASSPLRGSINEQFF	TGTGCCAGCTCACCTCTTAGGGGATCGATCAATGAGCAGTTCTTC